This TCR beta chain was identified during a study of cytomegalovirus exposure and HLA in healthy donors. Whole-study results and caveats: Sequences of the TCR beta chain were said to predict the HLA-A and HLA-B alleles of most subjects accurately. In a later analysis, HLA-C alleles had the fewest associated TCRs, DRB1 alleles the most.

Primers: 60 Vbeta forward and 13 Jbeta reverse. Sequenced by immunoSEQ multiplex PCR; TCRdb stores in-frame clones only, minus some. The table has approximately 99,000 clones, roughly 83% seen once; the top ten hold about 3.1%. Germline V gene lookup returns CDR1 SEHNR and CDR2 FQNEAQ (reference sequence). V was shortened by 5 bases and J by 0 bases, with 11 bases between the two germline ends. The CDR3 totals 14 residues. At collection, donors were nominally healthy, but unrecorded immune exposures were probable. Concerning this clone itself: Its specificity is not known.

The sequenced material came from PBMCs. This chain joins TRBV7-9 and TRBJ2-7, with TRBD1 as a possible D gene (5 bases). This TCR came from a male donor in good health and CMV-seropositive. CDR3 loop: CASSPDTVSYEQYF. Written as DNA, the CDR3 is TGTGCCAGCAGCCCGGACACGGTCTCCTACGAGCAGTACTTC.